Listed below are T cell receptor beta chains from one sample, sequenced in a study of T cell responses to AZD1222 COVID-19 vaccine. The protocol was immunoSEQ multiplex PCR, while the TCRdb copy is restricted to in-frame clones and leaves out a portion. The sample yields under 150,000 clones, 88% seen once. The sequencing here drew on peripheral blood, taken 28 days after the second AZD1222 dose. Source of these receptors: an adult who received the AZD1222 COVID-19 vaccine. Each CDR3 is given with its conserved first and last residue. Each record gives: D gene, V gene, J gene, clone size, CDR3 length, CDR3 DNA, CDR3 protein. The D gene is left open where the match is weak. Only some rows state a clone size, as once, few, many or a class for expanded clones.

D gene: NA; V gene: TRBV2; J gene: TRBJ2-5; clone size: NA; CDR3 length: 14; CDR3 DNA: TGTGCCAGCAGTACCGGACTCGATCCCCTGACCCAGTACTTC; CDR3 protein: CASSTGLDPLTQYF
D gene: TRBD2; V gene: TRBV18; J gene: TRBJ2-5; clone size: NA; CDR3 length: 15; CDR3 DNA: TGTGCCAGCTCCCCTACAGCGGGGGGCCTGGAGACCCAGTACTTC; CDR3 protein: CASSPTAGGLETQYF
D gene: TRBD2; V gene: TRBV6-5; J gene: TRBJ2-3; clone size: once; CDR3 length: 14; CDR3 DNA: TGTGCCAGCACGCGGGGGGGGACCACAGATACGCAGTATTTT; CDR3 protein: CASTRGGTTDTQYF
D gene: TRBD1; V gene: TRBV5-1; J gene: TRBJ1-6; clone size: NA; CDR3 length: 16; CDR3 DNA: TGCGCCAGCAGCCTAACAGGGGGTCCCTATAATTCACCCCTCCACTTT; CDR3 protein: CASSLTGGPYNSPLHF
D gene: NA; V gene: TRBV7-9; J gene: TRBJ2-3; clone size: few; CDR3 length: 17; CDR3 DNA: TGTGCCAGCAGCTTAGTTTTGAGACCTGGGGGCACAGATACGCAGTATTTT; CDR3 protein: CASSLVLRPGGTDTQYF
D gene: NA; V gene: TRBV30; J gene: TRBJ2-7; clone size: NA; CDR3 length: 11; CDR3 DNA: TGTGCCTGGGGACTAAACTACGAGCAGTACTTC; CDR3 protein: CAWGLNYEQYF
D gene: NA; V gene: TRBV30; J gene: TRBJ1-1; clone size: NA; CDR3 length: 12; CDR3 DNA: TGTGCCACCTATGGGGGGGGGACTGAAGCTTTCTTT; CDR3 protein: CATYGGGTEAFF
D gene: TRBD1; V gene: TRBV5-1; J gene: TRBJ1-2; clone size: few; CDR3 length: 15; CDR3 DNA: TGCGCCAGCAGTCTGAGGACAGGGGCGATGGATGGCTACACCTTC; CDR3 protein: CASSLRTGAMDGYTF
D gene: NA; V gene: TRBV28; J gene: TRBJ1-1; clone size: NA; CDR3 length: 16; CDR3 DNA: TGTGCCAGCAGTCGGGGGCTAGGCGGATTGAACACTGAAGCTTTCTTT; CDR3 protein: CASSRGLGGLNTEAFF
D gene: TRBD2; V gene: TRBV7-8; J gene: TRBJ2-1; clone size: NA; CDR3 length: 16; CDR3 DNA: TGTGCCAGCAGCTCCAACCTGCTAGCGGTCTACAATGAGCAGTTCTTC; CDR3 protein: CASSSNLLAVYNEQFF
D gene: NA; V gene: TRBV5-1; J gene: TRBJ2-5; clone size: NA; CDR3 length: 14; CDR3 DNA: TGCGCCAGCAGCTTCGTGGACGGAGAAGAGACCCAGTACTTC; CDR3 protein: CASSFVDGEETQYF
D gene: NA; V gene: TRBV18; J gene: TRBJ1-3; clone size: NA; CDR3 length: 14; CDR3 DNA: TGTGCCAGCTCACCTGGGACATCCGGAAACACCATATATTTT; CDR3 protein: CASSPGTSGNTIYF
D gene: NA; V gene: TRBV6-5; J gene: TRBJ2-7; clone size: NA; CDR3 length: 14; CDR3 DNA: TGTGCCAGCAGTTACTCAACAGGGAACCGGGGGCAGTACTTC; CDR3 protein: CASSYSTGNRGQYF
D gene: NA; V gene: TRBV28; J gene: TRBJ1-6; clone size: NA; CDR3 length: 13; CDR3 DNA: TGTGCCAGCAGCCGTCCCCCTAATTCACCCCTCCACTTT; CDR3 protein: CASSRPPNSPLHF
D gene: NA; V gene: TRBV7-9; J gene: TRBJ1-2; clone size: NA; CDR3 length: 12; CDR3 DNA: TGTGCCAGCAGCTCCCAGGGCGGGGGCTACACCTTC; CDR3 protein: CASSSQGGGYTF
D gene: NA; V gene: TRBV10-3; J gene: TRBJ1-3; clone size: NA; CDR3 length: 15; CDR3 DNA: TGTGCCATCAGTGAGGGGGGAGCAGTTGGAAACACCATATATTTT; CDR3 protein: CAISEGGAVGNTIYF
D gene: NA; V gene: TRBV7-6; J gene: TRBJ2-2; clone size: few; CDR3 length: 15; CDR3 DNA: TGTGCCAGCTTCTTGGAGGCTACGAACACCGGGGAGCTGTTTTTT; CDR3 protein: CASFLEATNTGELFF
D gene: NA; V gene: TRBV9; J gene: TRBJ1-5; clone size: NA; CDR3 length: 12; CDR3 DNA: TGTGCCAGCAGCGTAGGGGATCAGCCCCAGCATTTT; CDR3 protein: CASSVGDQPQHF
D gene: NA; V gene: TRBV7-9; J gene: TRBJ1-2; clone size: NA; CDR3 length: 16; CDR3 DNA: TGTGCCAGCAGCTTAGCGGCGGGCCGTGGGATTGGAGGCTACACCTTC; CDR3 protein: CASSLAAGRGIGGYTF
D gene: TRBD2; V gene: TRBV4-1; J gene: TRBJ2-7; clone size: few; CDR3 length: 14; CDR3 DNA: TGCGCCAGCAGCCAAGAGGGGACTAGCGGGAGGCTGTACTTC; CDR3 protein: CASSQEGTSGRLYF
D gene: NA; V gene: TRBV10-3; J gene: TRBJ1-5; clone size: NA; CDR3 length: 15; CDR3 DNA: TGTGCCATCAGTGAGTGGCCCGGGGGCAATCAGCCCCAGCATTTT; CDR3 protein: CAISEWPGGNQPQHF
D gene: NA; V gene: TRBV9; J gene: TRBJ2-2; clone size: NA; CDR3 length: 14; CDR3 DNA: TGTGCCAGCAGCGTAGAGGAGTTAACCGGGGAGCTGTTTTTT; CDR3 protein: CASSVEELTGELFF
D gene: TRBD1; V gene: TRBV3-1/TRBV3-2; J gene: TRBJ2-7; clone size: NA; CDR3 length: 16; CDR3 DNA: TGTGCCAGCAGCCCCAGGAGGACCGGACAGGGGTCGGAACAGTACTTC; CDR3 protein: CASSPRRTGQGSEQYF
D gene: NA; V gene: TRBV3-1/TRBV3-2; J gene: TRBJ2-7; clone size: NA; CDR3 length: 14; CDR3 DNA: TGTGCCAGCAGCCAACGCAGCTTCTCCTACGAGCAGTACTTC; CDR3 protein: CASSQRSFSYEQYF
D gene: NA; V gene: TRBV18; J gene: TRBJ2-3; clone size: NA; CDR3 length: 16; CDR3 DNA: TGTGCCAGCTCACCACGGGGGGTCGGGAGCACAGATACGCAGTATTTT; CDR3 protein: CASSPRGVGSTDTQYF
D gene: TRBD1; V gene: TRBV18; J gene: TRBJ1-5; clone size: NA; CDR3 length: 15; CDR3 DNA: TGTGCCAGCTCACCGGACAGGGGGCACGGTCAGCCCCAGCATTTT; CDR3 protein: CASSPDRGHGQPQHF
D gene: NA; V gene: TRBV6-4; J gene: TRBJ1-1; clone size: NA; CDR3 length: 14; CDR3 DNA: TGTGCCAGCAGTGCTACCTCCGTGAACACTGAAGCTTTCTTT; CDR3 protein: CASSATSVNTEAFF
D gene: NA; V gene: TRBV6-2/TRBV6-3; J gene: TRBJ2-5; clone size: NA; CDR3 length: 11; CDR3 DNA: TGTGCCAGCAGTTTGGGAGAGACCCAGTACTTC; CDR3 protein: CASSLGETQYF
D gene: NA; V gene: TRBV5-1; J gene: TRBJ2-3; clone size: NA; CDR3 length: 13; CDR3 DNA: TGCGCCAGCAGCTTGGAGGTCGGCGATACGCAGTATTTT; CDR3 protein: CASSLEVGDTQYF
D gene: NA; V gene: TRBV7-2; J gene: TRBJ2-5; clone size: NA; CDR3 length: 14; CDR3 DNA: TGTGCCAGCAGCGACCTGTCAGGGATCCGGACCCAGTACTTC; CDR3 protein: CASSDLSGIRTQYF